This paragraph covers one TCR beta chain sequence. The ends were cut back, 1 base at V and 0 bases at J, with 7 bases in the middle. This CDR3 is built from 15 residues. Germline CDR1 LNHNV, CDR2 YYDKDF (reference sequence). PBMC sampling occurred before vaccination, two weeks after the third dose, and at progression. Up to about 2 ug genomic DNA was used for TCRB CDR3 amplification. The PCR used 60 V beta and 13 J beta primers. Clones were sequenced by immunoSEQ multiplex PCR, and TCRdb holds only the in-frame ones, with some missing. The sample carries approximately 48,000 clones, roughly 85% recorded once. This sample stems from a study of glioma-infiltrating T cells after dendritic cell vaccination.

Specimen: blood, collected before dendritic cell vaccination. The V and J genes are TRBV15 and TRBJ1-3; D unresolved. The source is a human donor with glioblastoma. The CDR3 DNA is TGTGCCACCAGCAGAGTTCCAGGCTCTGGAAACACCATATATTTT. This encodes CATSRVPGSGNTIYF.